This TCR beta chain stems from a study of blood T cell repertoires in COVID-19. About the research overall: Sample material is recorded as cDNA or gDNA derived from T cells, B-cell-depleted T cells, or PBMCs.

During active infection, Seattle patients enrolled and were then monitored through disease. The germline V gene encodes CDR1 SGDLS and CDR2 YYNGEE. The CDR3 runs 13 residues. The V end was cut by 0 bases, the J end by 7 bases, with 10 bases between. Profiling relied on immunoSEQ multiplex PCR, and the TCRdb table lists in-frame clones only, not all of them. The repertoire holds tens of thousands of clones, 85% to 90% seen once, with around 45% in the top ten. The sequenced sample consisted of peripheral blood. The chain carries TRBV9 and TRBJ1-1, with a possible D match to TRBD1 (5 bases). This TCR came from a woman between 55 and 75 years old with COVID-19, enrolled during active disease. Here the CDR3 DNA reads TGTGCCAGCAGCGTAGGTGGAGGGGTTGAAGCTTTCTTT. This translates into CASSVGGGVEAFF.